This entry lists 25 T cell receptor beta chains sequenced from one sample in a study of technical replicates of blood from several donors. Clones were read by immunoSEQ multiplex PCR, and TCRdb kept only the in-frame ones, dropping some. Of under 95,000 clones listed, about 95% are singletons. Sequenced material: T cells isolated from PBMCs. These receptors were obtained from a human donor in good health.

This chain joins TRBV6-5 and TRBJ1-1; TRBD1 agrees at 7 bases. The CDR3 consists of 15 residues. V was pared by 6 bases and J by 3 bases, with 10 bases of the junction left unmatched. CDR1 MNHEY and CDR2 SVGAGI come from the germline V gene. CDR3 residues: CASRLTGRTDTEAFF. Written as DNA, the CDR3 is TGTGCCAGCAGATTGACAGGGCGGACGGACACTGAAGCTTTCTTT.

The gene calls are TRBV4-1 and TRBJ2-7; the D gene is possibly TRBD2 (5 bases). The V gene's germline CDR1 is MGHRA and CDR2 YSYEKL. Trimming took 0 bases from V and 3 from J, leaving 12 bases between them. The CDR3 runs 15 residues. The CDR3 is CASSQDFAGLYEQYF. In nucleotides, the CDR3 is TGCGCCAGCAGCCAAGATTTCGCAGGACTCTACGAGCAGTACTTC.

J is TRBJ1-2 and V is TRBV5-6; D is unclear. With 0 bases removed from V and 0 bases from J, the gap between germline ends came to 6 bases. The CDR3 length is 14 residues. Per the germline V gene, CDR1 is SGHDT and CDR2 is YYEEEE. CDR3 region: CASSLGAANYGYTF. The CDR3 nucleotides read TGTGCCAGCAGCTTGGGGGCAGCTAACTATGGCTACACCTTC.

The CDR3: CASSLSGNPGQYEQYF. In DNA, the CDR3 is TGTGCCAGCAGTTTAAGTGGTAACCCGGGACAGTACGAGCAGTACTTC. The gene calls are TRBV6-5 and TRBJ2-7; TRBD1 matches at 7 bases. Per the germline V gene, CDR1 is MNHEY and CDR2 is SVGAGI. There are 16 residues in the CDR3. After removal of 4 bases from V and 4 bases from J, the junction contained 13 bases not matched to a gene.

This chain links TRBV2 with TRBJ2-1; D call uncertain. The CDR3 is made up of 12 amino acids. V was trimmed by 8 bases and J by 7 bases, leaving 12 bases between them. From germline, CDR1 is SNHLY and CDR2 FYNNEI. The chain's CDR3 is CASDLLGNEQFF. CDR3 DNA sequence: TGTGCCAGCGACCTTCTAGGAAATGAGCAGTTCTTC.

The chain links TRBV25-1 to TRBJ2-1; D may be TRBD2 (5 bases). The V end was cut by 4 bases, the J end by 7 bases, with 8 bases between. The germline CDR1 and CDR2 sequences are MGHDK and SYGVNS. CDR3 length: 12 residues. DNA of the CDR3: TGTGCCAGCAGTGGCCAGCGGAATGAGCAGTTCTTC. Encoded protein: CASSGQRNEQFF. Combining the CDR3 with reference TRBV25-1 and TRBJ2-1 gives the whole variable domain EADIYQTPRYLVIGTGKKITLECSQTMGHDKMYWYQQDPGMELHLIHYSYGVNSTEKGDLSSESTVSRIRTEHFPLTLESARPSHTSQYLCASSGQRNEQFFGPGTRLTVL.

The V call is TRBV6-4, the J call TRBJ1-5; D remains ambiguous. Germline CDR1 MRHNA, CDR2 SNTAGT. CDR3 length equals 18 residues. Trimming removed 2 bases at V and 4 bases at J, with 21 bases between. Here the CDR3 DNA reads TGTGCCAGCAGTGACGTCGAATGGAACCGGGAAGGTAATCAGCCCCAGCATTTT. Translation gives CASSDVEWNREGNQPQHF.

J is TRBJ2-7 and V is TRBV7-2; D is possibly TRBD1 (6 bases). Germline V gene data show CDR1 as SGHTA and CDR2 as FQGNSA. This CDR3 has 15 residues. V was shortened by 5 bases and J by 6 bases, with 20 bases between the two germline ends. The CDR3 spells CASSGKLDSGGEQYF. The DNA of the CDR3 is TGTGCCAGCAGCGGAAAATTGGACAGTGGGGGCGAGCAGTACTTC.

The chain couples TRBV19 to TRBJ1-2; 8 nucleotides agree with TRBD1. The J segment lost 3 bases and the V segment lost 3 bases, leaving 18 bases of the junction unmatched. The CDR3 spans 19 residues. CDR1 and CDR2 from the germline V gene are LNHDA and SQIVND (reference sequence). CDR3 sequence: CASSITVRQGIGGDYGYTF. For the CDR3, the DNA is TGTGCCAGTAGTATTACGGTGCGACAGGGGATAGGTGGGGACTATGGCTACACCTTC.

This clone was seen just once. The J gene is TRBJ1-3, the V gene TRBV10-3; 8 bases match TRBD1. CDR3 length equals 16 residues. Trimming removed 3 bases from V and 0 bases from J; junction bases left unmatched: 4. Germline lookup yields CDR1 ENHRY and CDR2 SYGVKD. CDR3 in amino acids: CAISDRGQASGNTIYF. For the CDR3, the DNA is TGTGCCATCAGTGATAGGGGACAGGCCTCTGGAAACACCATATATTTT.

The gene calls are TRBV4-1 and TRBJ2-1, with 10 bases fitting TRBD1. The V gene end was trimmed by 2 bases and the J gene end by 6 bases; junction bases not matched to a gene: 7. The V gene's germline CDR1 is MGHRA and CDR2 YSYEKL. This CDR3 has 16 amino acids. In DNA, the CDR3 is TGCGCCAGCAGCCAAAGACAGGGGGCAGGGGGCAATGAGCAGTTCTTC. Encoded protein: CASSQRQGAGGNEQFF.

This chain joins TRBV7-2 and TRBJ2-7; 8 nucleotides align to TRBD2. Germline lookup yields CDR1 SGHTA and CDR2 FQGNSA. The junction had 9 bases not matched to a gene; V was cut back by 8 bases and J by 3 bases. The CDR3 loop spans 14 amino acids. Here the CDR3 reads CASRGSGGIYEQYF. Written as DNA, the CDR3 is TGTGCCAGCCGAGGGAGCGGGGGTATCTACGAGCAGTACTTC.

The chain links TRBV27 to TRBJ1-1; D remains ambiguous. Germline-derived CDR1 and CDR2 are MNHEY and SMNVEV (reference sequence). The ends were cut back, 6 bases at V and 1 base at J, with 6 bases in the middle. This CDR3 is 12 amino acids long. The CDR3 loop is CASRGGNTEAFF. CDR3 nucleotide sequence: TGTGCCAGCAGAGGAGGGAACACTGAAGCTTTCTTT.

The chain carries TRBV28 and TRBJ1-1; tentative D call: TRBD1 (6 bases). Germline V gene data show CDR1 as MDHEN and CDR2 as SYDVKM. V lost 3 bases and J lost 9, with 14 bases in between. The CDR3 is 13 residues long. The CDR3 DNA reads TGTGCCAGCAGTTTTAGAGCGGACAGCCAAGCTTTCTTT. Its translation is CASSFRADSQAFF.

This clone came up once. This chain uses TRBV19 with TRBJ2-7, with 10 bases that match TRBD1. There are 14 residues in the CDR3. CDR1 and CDR2 (germline): LNHDA, SQIVND (reference sequence). The V segment lost 3 bases and the J segment 5 bases; nucleotides outside the gene matches: 4. CDR3 in amino acids: CASSIRDRGHEQYF. DNA for the CDR3: TGTGCCAGTAGTATTCGGGACAGGGGACACGAGCAGTACTTC.

This clone was seen a single time. The CDR3 region has the DNA TGTGCCAGCAGCTTAACCAGGGGCAACTATGGCTACACCTTC. Translating gives CASSLTRGNYGYTF. This chain connects TRBV11-3 to TRBJ1-2, with D perhaps matching TRBD1 (6 bases). Trimming removed 2 bases from V and 2 bases from J, with 9 bases in between. This CDR3 comprises 14 residues. CDR1 and CDR2 from the germline V gene are SGHNT and YENEEA.

The chain recombines TRBV6-1 with TRBJ1-1; TRBD1 matches 9 bases. The CDR3 covers 15 residues. The germline gives CDR1 MNHNS, CDR2 SASEGT. Unmatched junction bases numbered 6, after V lost 6 bases and J lost 1 base. The CDR3 DNA reads TGTGCCAGCAGCGATAAGGGACAGGGGAACACTGAAGCTTTCTTT. Translation: CASSDKGQGNTEAFF.

This chain links TRBV20-1 with TRBJ2-1, with 7 nucleotides matching TRBD2. With 6 bases clipped from V and 5 bases from J, the junction kept 1 base outside the gene matches. The CDR3 is 11 residues long. CDR1 is DFQATT, CDR2 SNEGSKA, per germline (reference sequence). The CDR3 nucleotides read TGCAGTGCCCGGGGGGACAATGAGCAGTTCTTC. Translated: CSARGDNEQFF.

The rearrangement joins TRBV7-9 to TRBJ1-1, with D uncertain. V gave up 1 base and J gave up 1 base, with 13 bases separating them. The CDR3 consists of 16 residues. Germline CDR1 is SEHNR and CDR2 is FQNEAQ (reference sequence). The CDR3 sequence: CASSLGRKSENTEAFF. CDR3 DNA: TGTGCCAGCAGCTTAGGCAGGAAATCAGAGAACACTGAAGCTTTCTTT.

The chain recombines TRBV6-1 with TRBJ1-5; no clear D gene. Trimming pared 7 bases from V and 0 bases from J, leaving 13 bases between. Germline-derived CDR1 and CDR2 are MNHNS and SASEGT. The CDR3 has 15 residues. This CDR3 reads CASTYGSDSNQPQHF. Written as DNA, the CDR3 is TGTGCCAGCACGTATGGCAGCGATAGCAATCAGCCCCAGCATTTT.

This chain's CDR3 is CASSQWGTGDDTDYNEQFF. DNA for the CDR3: TGCGCCAGCAGCCAATGGGGGACAGGGGACGACACAGACTACAATGAGCAGTTCTTC. The chain uses TRBV5-1 and TRBJ2-1, with 10 bases that match TRBD1. J was trimmed by 3 bases and V by 4 bases; bases with no gene match: 16. The CDR3 runs 19 residues. Germline assignment: CDR1 SGHRS and CDR2 YFSETQ.

This chain uses TRBV20-1 with TRBJ2-7; D gene ambiguous. CDR3 size: 11 residues. Looked up from germline, CDR1 is DFQATT and CDR2 is SNEGSKA (reference sequence). Trimming pared 1 base from V and 4 bases from J, leaving 5 bases between. The CDR3, as DNA: TGCAGTGCTAGAGGCAGATACGAGCAGTACTTC. Translation gives CSARGRYEQYF.

The chain recombines TRBV6-1 with TRBJ2-3; 7 bases agree with TRBD2. Germline values: CDR1 MNHNS, CDR2 SASEGT. CDR3 length: 14 residues. Trimming at V came to 3 bases and at J to 6 bases, leaving 6 bases not matched to a gene. CDR3 protein: CASSEGLPPDTQYF. In nucleotides, the CDR3 is TGTGCCAGCAGTGAGGGACTACCCCCCGATACGCAGTATTTT.

The chain employs TRBV10-1 and TRBJ2-7; TRBD2 matches at 10 bases. The CDR3 is 15 amino acids. The germline CDR1 and CDR2 sequences are WNHNN and SYGVQD (reference sequence). V was clipped by 3 bases and J by 2 bases; unmatched bases: 4. CDR3 DNA sequence: TGCGCCAGCAGTGAACTAGCGGGGATCGCCTACGAGCAGTACTTC. Translation: CASSELAGIAYEQYF.

The chain joins TRBV29-1 to TRBJ1-1, with D perhaps matching TRBD1 (5 bases). Trimming shortened V by 4 bases and J by 6 bases, and 9 bases separated the two germline ends. The length of the CDR3 is 11 residues. Per the germline V gene, CDR1 is SQVTM and CDR2 is ANQGSEA. The CDR3 loop reads CSVAGRPEAFF. The CDR3 DNA is TGCAGCGTTGCAGGGCGGCCTGAAGCTTTCTTT.